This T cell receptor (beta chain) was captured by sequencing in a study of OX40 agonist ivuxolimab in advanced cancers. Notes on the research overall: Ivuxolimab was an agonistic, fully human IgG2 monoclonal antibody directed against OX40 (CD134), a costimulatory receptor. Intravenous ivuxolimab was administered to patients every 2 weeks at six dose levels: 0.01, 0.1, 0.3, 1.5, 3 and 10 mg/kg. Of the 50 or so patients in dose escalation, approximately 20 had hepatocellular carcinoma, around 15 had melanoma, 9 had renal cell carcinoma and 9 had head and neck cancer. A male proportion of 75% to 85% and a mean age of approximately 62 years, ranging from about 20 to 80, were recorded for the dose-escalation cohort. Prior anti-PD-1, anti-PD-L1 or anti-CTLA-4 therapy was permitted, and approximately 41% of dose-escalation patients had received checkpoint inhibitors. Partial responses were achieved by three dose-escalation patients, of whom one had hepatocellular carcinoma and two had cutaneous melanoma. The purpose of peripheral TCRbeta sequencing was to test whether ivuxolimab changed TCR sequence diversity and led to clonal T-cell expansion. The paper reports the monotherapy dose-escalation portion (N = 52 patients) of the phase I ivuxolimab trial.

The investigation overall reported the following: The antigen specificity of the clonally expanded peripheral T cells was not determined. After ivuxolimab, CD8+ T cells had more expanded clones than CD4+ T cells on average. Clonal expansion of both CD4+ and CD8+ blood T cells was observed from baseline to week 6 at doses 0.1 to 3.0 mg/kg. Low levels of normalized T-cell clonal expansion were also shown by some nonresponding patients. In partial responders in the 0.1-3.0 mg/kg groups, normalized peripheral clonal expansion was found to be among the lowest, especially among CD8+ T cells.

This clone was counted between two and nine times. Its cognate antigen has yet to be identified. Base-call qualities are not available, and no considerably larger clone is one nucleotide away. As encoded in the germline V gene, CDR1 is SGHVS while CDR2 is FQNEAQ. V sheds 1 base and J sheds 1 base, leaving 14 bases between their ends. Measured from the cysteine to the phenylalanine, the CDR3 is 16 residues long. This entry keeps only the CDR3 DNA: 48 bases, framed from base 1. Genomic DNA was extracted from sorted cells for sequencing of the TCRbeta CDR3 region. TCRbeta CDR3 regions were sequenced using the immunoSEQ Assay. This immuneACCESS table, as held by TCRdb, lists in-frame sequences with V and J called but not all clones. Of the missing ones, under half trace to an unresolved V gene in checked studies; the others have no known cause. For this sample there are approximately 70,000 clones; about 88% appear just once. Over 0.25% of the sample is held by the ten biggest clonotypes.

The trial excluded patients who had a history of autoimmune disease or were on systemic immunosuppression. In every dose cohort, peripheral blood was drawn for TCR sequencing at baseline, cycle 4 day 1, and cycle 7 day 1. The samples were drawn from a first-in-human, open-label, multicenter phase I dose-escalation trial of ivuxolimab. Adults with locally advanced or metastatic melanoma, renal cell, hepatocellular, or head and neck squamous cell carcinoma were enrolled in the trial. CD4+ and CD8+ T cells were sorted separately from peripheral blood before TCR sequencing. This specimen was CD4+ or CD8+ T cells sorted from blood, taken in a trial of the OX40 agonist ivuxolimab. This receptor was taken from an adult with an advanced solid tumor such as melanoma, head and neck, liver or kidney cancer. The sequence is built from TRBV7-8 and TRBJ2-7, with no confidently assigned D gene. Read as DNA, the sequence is TGTGCCAGCAGCTTAGGGGCCGCGACCCCATCCTACGAGCAGTACTTC. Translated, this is CASSLGAATPSYEQYF.